This T cell receptor beta chain was profiled in a study of OX40 agonist ivuxolimab in advanced cancers. For context, the study as a whole: Ivuxolimab was a fully human IgG2 agonistic monoclonal antibody targeting the costimulatory receptor OX40 (CD134). Among the roughly 52 dose-escalation patients, approximately 20 had hepatocellular carcinoma, approximately 15 melanoma, 9 renal cell carcinoma and 9 head and neck cancer. Partial responses were achieved by three dose-escalation patients, of whom one had hepatocellular carcinoma and two had cutaneous melanoma. The monotherapy dose-escalation portion (N of about 52 patients) of the phase I ivuxolimab trial is reported in the paper. Intravenous ivuxolimab was administered to patients every 2 weeks at six dose levels: 0.01, 0.1, 0.3, 1.5, 3 and 10 mg/kg. The dose-escalation cohort was around 83% male with a mean age of approximately 59 years, ranging from roughly 20 to 80. Peripheral TCRbeta sequencing was intended to test whether TCR sequence diversity was altered and clonal T-cell expansion was caused by ivuxolimab. Patients were allowed to have had prior anti-PD-1, anti-PD-L1 or anti-CTLA-4 therapy, and around 40% of the dose-escalation patients had previously received checkpoint inhibitors.

The germline V gene (reference sequence) gives CDR1 as SEHNR and CDR2 as FQNEAQ. Its CDR3 holds 15 amino acids, cysteine through phenylalanine. This entry keeps only the CDR3 DNA: 45 bases, framed from base 1. To sequence the TCRbeta CDR3 region, genomic DNA was isolated from the sorted cells. TCRbeta CDR3 regions were sequenced using the immunoSEQ Assay. TCRdb took this table from immuneACCESS and kept in-frame rearrangements with V and J called. Such tables lack part of the clones; where checked against another copy, unresolved V genes explain under half of the gap, and the rest is unexplained. In all, the sample holds tens of thousands of clones, and 85% to 90% of those were seen once. Approximately 10% of the sample rests with the top ten. What the authors observed across the whole study: Which antigens the clonally expanded peripheral T cells were specific for was not determined. In partial responders in the 0.1-3.0 mg/kg groups, normalized peripheral clonal expansion was found to be among the lowest, especially among CD8+ T cells. At doses from 0.1 to 3.0 mg/kg, clonal expansion was seen in both CD4+ and CD8+ blood T cells between baseline and week 6. Low levels of normalized T-cell clonal expansion were also seen in some nonresponding patients. After ivuxolimab, expanded clones were on average more numerous among CD8+ T cells than among CD4+ T cells.

Concerning this clone itself: Its binding antigen is unknown. No much larger clone exists at a distance of one base, and base qualities are not known.

The trial excluded patients who had a history of autoimmune disease or who were on systemic immunosuppression. Peripheral blood for TCR sequencing was drawn from every dose cohort at baseline, at cycle 4 day 1 and at cycle 7 day 1. Samples came from an open-label, multicenter, first-in-human phase I dose-escalation trial of ivuxolimab. Adults with locally advanced or metastatic melanoma, renal cell carcinoma, hepatocellular carcinoma or head and neck squamous cell carcinoma were enrolled in the trial. Before TCR sequencing, CD4+ T cells and CD8+ T cells from peripheral blood were sorted into separate populations.

The source material was CD4+ or CD8+ T cells sorted from blood, sampled in a trial of the OX40 agonist ivuxolimab. The sequence links TRBV7-9 to TRBJ2-5; 9 junctional bases match TRBD2. Gene TRBJ2-7 matches the end of the DNA better, so the J call may be wrong. This receptor was taken from an adult with an advanced solid tumor such as melanoma, head and neck, liver or kidney cancer. The DNA sequence follows: TGTGCCAGCAGGAAGACTGCAGCGGGGGGATACGAGCAGTACTTC. It specifies CASRKTAAGGYEQYF.